The TCR beta chain described here comes from a study of beta chain features in type 1 diabetes. Findings and caveats of the study: Because the template was cDNA, high-expressing cells might be over-represented. The study found fewer insertions and more deletions at VDJ junctions in type 1 diabetes patients.

The authors took one heparinised blood draw, averaging approximately 110 mL, from each donor. Concerning this clone itself: Its target is not known.

The investigators reverse transcribed all of the isolated RNA, so they sequenced expressed TCRB transcripts. Sequencing used immunoSEQ multiplex PCR; TCRdb keeps in-frame clones, though not all of them. Of about 150,000 clones listed, under 60% were seen once; the top ten hold around 0.39%. The germline V gene has CDR1 SNHLY and CDR2 FYNNEI. The CDR3 covers 12 residues. Trimming cost V 6 bases and J 5 bases, with 10 bases left between them. This chain connects TRBV2 to TRBJ1-2; possibly TRBD1 for D (6 bases). The sequence derives from a man aged 18 to 35 in good health. The specimen sequenced was Tregs from blood. CDR3 sequence: CASRLDSYGYTF. The CDR3 DNA reads TGTGCCAGCAGGCTGGACAGTTATGGCTACACCTTC.